These T cell receptor beta chains were read from a single sample in a study of blood T cell repertoires in COVID-19. Assay: immunoSEQ multiplex PCR; the TCRdb copy retains only in-frame clones and omits some. Of 75,000 to 100,000 clones in the sample, less than 90% were seen once. Sequencing input: peripheral blood. The receptors derive from an elderly man with acute or convalescent COVID-19. The CDR3 runs from the conserved cysteine through the conserved F or W. The D gene is left open where the match is weak. Clone size is stated in some rows and not others, as once, few, many or a class when expanded.

CDR3 DNA	CDR3 protein	CDR3 length	D gene	V gene	J gene	clone size
TGTGCCAGCAGCGTTCAGGAATTCACCGGGGAGCTGTTTTTT	CASSVQEFTGELFF	14	NA	TRBV9	TRBJ2-2	NA
TGCGCCAGCAGTCAATCAAGGGGGCGCCTCATCTACGAGCAGTACTTC	CASSQSRGRLIYEQYF	16	TRBD1	TRBV23-1	TRBJ2-7	NA
TGTGCCAGCTCACCTCTCGGCGGAGAGACCCAGTACTTC	CASSPLGGETQYF	13	NA	TRBV18	TRBJ2-5	NA
TGTGCCAGCAGCCGGCTGACAGGGGGGTCTTCCTACAATGAGCAGTTCTTC	CASSRLTGGSSYNEQFF	17	TRBD1	TRBV7-2	TRBJ2-1	NA
TGTGCCAGCAGTTACTCGATTGGGACAGGGGGCGGCGAGCAGTACTTC	CASSYSIGTGGGEQYF	16	TRBD1	TRBV6-2/TRBV6-3	TRBJ2-7	NA
TGCAGTGCTATTACTAGCTACGAGCAGTACTTC	CSAITSYEQYF	11	NA	TRBV20-1	TRBJ2-7	NA
TGTGCCAGCAGCCGACCGGGAGACCTGAGCGGGACCCAGTACTTC	CASSRPGDLSGTQYF	15	NA	TRBV7-9	TRBJ2-5	NA
TGTGCCAGTAGTTCCCGTAGCGGACCCCAAGAGACCCAGTACTTC	CASSSRSGPQETQYF	15	NA	TRBV19	TRBJ2-5	NA
TGTGCCAGCAGTTATGTTCGGGGCTCCTACGAGCAGTACTTC	CASSYVRGSYEQYF	14	NA	TRBV6-5	TRBJ2-7	NA
TGTGCCAGCAGCCTCACCGGGACAGGGGGTGAAAAACTGTTTTTT	CASSLTGTGGEKLFF	15	TRBD1	TRBV27	TRBJ1-4	few
TGTGCCAGCAGCAGGACTAGGGTGAATGAGCAGTTCTTC	CASSRTRVNEQFF	13	TRBD2	TRBV5-4	TRBJ2-1	NA
TGTGCCAGCAGTTACGATGCGGGTAAAGATGGCTACACCTTC	CASSYDAGKDGYTF	14	NA	TRBV6-5	TRBJ1-2	NA
TGTGCCAGCAGAGCGGGAGGGTACACCGGGGAGCTGTTTTTT	CASRAGGYTGELFF	14	TRBD2	TRBV6-5	TRBJ2-2	NA
TGTGCCAGCAGTGGGGTTGGAGGGATCGGCTACACCTTC	CASSGVGGIGYTF	13	NA	TRBV12-3/TRBV12-4	TRBJ1-2	few
TGTGCCAGCAGCGAAACTAGCATATACAATGAGCAGTTCTTC	CASSETSIYNEQFF	14	NA	TRBV7-2	TRBJ2-1	once
TGTGCCAGCTCACTGACAGGGAATAGCAATCAGCCCCAGCATTTT	CASSLTGNSNQPQHF	15	TRBD1	TRBV18	TRBJ1-5	NA
TGTGCCAGCGCATTACGGACTAGCGGTTACAATGAGCAGTTCTTC	CASALRTSGYNEQFF	15	TRBD2	TRBV7-2	TRBJ2-1	NA
TGTGCCAGCAGACCTACAGGGGGGACAGATACGCAGTATTTT	CASRPTGGTDTQYF	14	TRBD1	TRBV6-5	TRBJ2-3	NA
TGTGCCACCCTTCCTCCTGGAGACAATGAAAAACTGTTTTTT	CATLPPGDNEKLFF	14	NA	TRBV21-1	TRBJ1-4	NA
TGTGCGACAAGGGGTAGCGGGGAGTTAGCCAAAAACATTCAGTACTTC	CATRGSGELAKNIQYF	16	TRBD2	TRBV28	TRBJ2-4	NA
TGTGCCAGCAGTGTGCAGGGAAGGGCTGTCTACGAGCAGTACTTC	CASSVQGRAVYEQYF	15	NA	TRBV14	TRBJ2-7	NA
TGTGCCAGCAGCCTACTAGCGGGAGCTGGCGAGCAGTACTTC	CASSLLAGAGEQYF	14	TRBD2	TRBV6-5	TRBJ2-7	NA
TGCGCCAGCAGCCCCGGACATCCACAAGAGACCCAGTACTTC	CASSPGHPQETQYF	14	NA	TRBV5-1	TRBJ2-5	NA
TGTGCCAGCAGCTCCAGGGTTCAGAAGAACACTGAAGCTTTCTTT	CASSSRVQKNTEAFF	15	NA	TRBV7-9	TRBJ1-1	once
TGTGCCAGCAGCTTAGTGGCTAGCCAAGAGACCCAGTACTTC	CASSLVASQETQYF	14	NA	TRBV7-9	TRBJ2-5	NA
TGTGCCAGCAGTTACGGGGGGGGAACCCAGTACTTC	CASSYGGGTQYF	12	TRBD2	TRBV6-5	TRBJ2-5	NA
TGCAGTGCTACCCTTCCAGATACGCAGTATTTT	CSATLPDTQYF	11	NA	TRBV20-1	TRBJ2-3	few
TGTGCCAGCAGTGACTCTTCCAGGGGGGTGCGGGAGCAGTACTTC	CASSDSSRGVREQYF	15	NA	TRBV6-4	TRBJ2-7	NA
TGTGCCAGCAGCGTAGGTAGCGGGATAAGCACAGATACGCAGTATTTT	CASSVGSGISTDTQYF	16	TRBD2	TRBV9	TRBJ2-3	NA
TGTGCCAGTGGGAAGGGGTCCTCTGGGGCCAACGTCCTGACTTTC	CASGKGSSGANVLTF	15	NA	TRBV19	TRBJ2-6	NA
TGTGCCAGCAGCCGGCCGGGACAGGGTCTCTCCGAGCAGTACTTC	CASSRPGQGLSEQYF	15	TRBD1	TRBV5-4	TRBJ2-7	NA
TGCGCCAGCAGCCAACAAATAGTAAACAATGAGCAGTTCTTC	CASSQQIVNNEQFF	14	NA	TRBV4-3	TRBJ2-1	NA
TGTGCCAGTAGGGACATGGCAGATACGCAGTATTTT	CASRDMADTQYF	12	NA	TRBV19	TRBJ2-3	NA
TGCGCCAGCAGCTTGGGACAGGGGGATACGCAGTATTTT	CASSLGQGDTQYF	13	TRBD1	TRBV5-1	TRBJ2-3	NA
TGTGCCAGCAGCATAAGGACTAGCGGTGGGGATGAGCAGTTCTTC	CASSIRTSGGDEQFF	15	TRBD2	TRBV9	TRBJ2-1	NA
TGTGCCAGCAGCCTGAGAGAGGGAGAGGAGCAGTACTTC	CASSLREGEEQYF	13	NA	TRBV27	TRBJ2-7	NA
TGTGCCAGCAGCGCGGGACTAGCGGGCACCTACGAGCAGTACTTC	CASSAGLAGTYEQYF	15	TRBD2	TRBV11-1	TRBJ2-7	NA
TGCGCCACCACGGCGGGGGCCTCTGGGGCCAACGTCCTGACTTTC	CATTAGASGANVLTF	15	NA	TRBV5-1	TRBJ2-6	NA
TGTGCCAGCAGCAAAGTAACAGGCGATGGCCCAACTGAAGCTTTCTTT	CASSKVTGDGPTEAFF	16	NA	TRBV21-1	TRBJ1-1	NA
TGTGCCAGCAGCGTAAGGGACAGTAACACTGAAGCTTTCTTT	CASSVRDSNTEAFF	14	TRBD1	TRBV9	TRBJ1-1	once
TGTGCCAGCAGCTTACTTAGCGGGGTGCCAAACAATGAGCAGTTCTTC	CASSLLSGVPNNEQFF	16	TRBD2	TRBV7-2	TRBJ2-1	NA
TGTGCCAGCAGCGTAGCCGGGACTAGCGCCTTTGAGCAGTTCTTC	CASSVAGTSAFEQFF	15	TRBD2	TRBV9	TRBJ2-1	once
TGCAGCGTCGCTGGGACAGGGGGTTCTGGAAACACCATATATTTT	CSVAGTGGSGNTIYF	15	TRBD1	TRBV29-1	TRBJ1-3	NA
TGTGCCAGCAGTGCAGACGGGATCAACAATGAGCAGTTCTTC	CASSADGINNEQFF	14	NA	TRBV6-4	TRBJ2-1	NA
TGTGCCAGCAGCTTCCGGGCAACTAGGTGGGAGCAGTTCTTC	CASSFRATRWEQFF	14	NA	TRBV5-4	TRBJ2-1	NA
TGCGCCAGCAGCCAAGATCGGGGGGGCTGGGAGACCCAGTACTTC	CASSQDRGGWETQYF	15	TRBD2	TRBV4-3	TRBJ2-5	few
TGCAGTGCTAGTTCCGAACCGCCTGGCCAGCCCCAGCATTTT	CSASSEPPGQPQHF	14	NA	TRBV20-1	TRBJ1-5	once
TGTGCCAGTAGTATGCAGCGGGATATGGAGCAGTACTTC	CASSMQRDMEQYF	13	TRBD2	TRBV19	TRBJ2-7	NA
TGTGCCAGCAGCCCGGGACTAGCGGGAGGTGATACGCAGTATTTT	CASSPGLAGGDTQYF	15	TRBD2	TRBV2	TRBJ2-3	NA
TGTGCCACCAGTGATCCGCGGGAGGGGACCGGGGAGCTGTTTTTT	CATSDPREGTGELFF	15	TRBD2	TRBV24-1	TRBJ2-2	NA
TGCGCCAGCAGCCAAGATGTGGTTGGGAATATGGGGAGGGGAAGGGGTTCACCCCTCCACTTT	CASSQDVVGNMGRGRGSPLHF	21	NA	TRBV4-3	TRBJ1-6	NA
TGTGCCAGCAGTTTTCCAGCAGGGGGCTCAGGTGAGCAGTTCTTC	CASSFPAGGSGEQFF	15	TRBD1	TRBV28	TRBJ2-1	NA
TGTGCCAGCAGCTTCGGGACAGATTACTCCTACGAGCAGTACTTC	CASSFGTDYSYEQYF	15	TRBD1	TRBV7-9	TRBJ2-7	NA
TGTGCCAGCAGCAAGGGACAGGGCTCCGAAAAACTGTTTTTT	CASSKGQGSEKLFF	14	TRBD1	TRBV5-5	TRBJ1-4	NA